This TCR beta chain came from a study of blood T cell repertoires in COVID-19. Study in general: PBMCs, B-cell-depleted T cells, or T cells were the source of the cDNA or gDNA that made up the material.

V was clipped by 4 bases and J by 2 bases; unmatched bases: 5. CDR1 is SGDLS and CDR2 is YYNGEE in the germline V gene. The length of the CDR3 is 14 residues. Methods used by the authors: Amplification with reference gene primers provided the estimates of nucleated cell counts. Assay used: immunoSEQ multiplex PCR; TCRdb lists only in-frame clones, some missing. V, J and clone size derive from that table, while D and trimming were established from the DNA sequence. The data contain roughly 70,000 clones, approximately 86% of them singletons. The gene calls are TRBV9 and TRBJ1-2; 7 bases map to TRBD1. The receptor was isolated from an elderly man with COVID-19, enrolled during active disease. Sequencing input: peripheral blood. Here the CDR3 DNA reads TGTGCCAGCAGCCCGGACAGGCGGAACTATGGCTACACCTTC. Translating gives CASSPDRRNYGYTF.